This TCR beta chain comes out of a study of beta chain features in type 1 diabetes. Study-wide results and limits: People with Type 1 diabetes carried modestly yet significantly shorter TCRB CDR3s in all four CD4+ subsets. Patients with type 1 diabetes showed fewer VDJ junction insertions and more deletions.

Remarks on this clone: The antigen remains undetermined.

It was via CD45RO/CCR7/CD25/CD127/CD95/CD27 that CD4+ naive, central memory, regulatory and stem cell-like memory cells were sorted. Reverse transcription of all isolated RNA meant that expressed TCRB transcripts were sequenced. An average roughly 3.6 million reads came from naive, central memory and regulatory T cell samples. Only in-frame clones appear in the TCRdb table, and some are missing; sequencing was by immunoSEQ multiplex PCR. The table lists 200,000 to 300,000 clones, roughly 14% of them singletons. This CDR3 is 19 amino acids long. The germline V gene has CDR1 SEHNR and CDR2 FQNEAQ (reference sequence). Trimming removed 5 bases from V and 4 bases from J, with 27 bases in between.

The clonotype comes from a man aged 25-45 years with type 1 diabetes. This chain links TRBV7-9 with TRBJ2-1, with D possibly matching TRBD1 (5 bases). Sequencing used naive CD4+ T cells from blood. The DNA of the CDR3 is TGTGCCAGCAGCGAGCGACGCAGGGCGCCAGCCTCGAAATACAATGAGCAGTTCTTC. Its translation: CASSERRRAPASKYNEQFF.